Listed below are T cell receptor beta chains from one sample, sequenced in a study of T cell repertoires in cytomegalovirus infection. One entry per CDR3 protein, called by TCRdb with MiXCR from the reads. The profile shows about 450,000 distinct CDR3 sequences, approximately 33% of them singletons. The specimen sequenced was PBMCs. These receptors all come from a human donor in good health (CMV status not recorded). Some clones in this sample may be carry-over from other donors' samples. Both conserved end residues are part of each CDR3. The order of the fields is D gene, CDR3 length, clone size, V gene, J gene, CDR3 protein, CDR3 DNA. A D gene is named only where the DNA matches it firmly. Rows may omit the clone size; those that give it use once, few, many or a size class.

>TRBD2|14|medium-sized|TRBV7-2|TRBJ2-1
CASSSRGGANEQFF
TGTGCCAGCAGCTCCCGCGGGGGGGCCAATGAGCAGTTCTTC
>TRBD1|15|few|TRBV13|TRBJ2-7
CASSLSGTGSLEQYF
TGTGCCAGCAGCTTATCCGGGACAGGGTCTCTCGAGCAGTACTTC
>NA|14|NA|TRBV27|TRBJ2-1
CASSLSSPGTEQLF
TGTGCCAGCAGTTTATCGTCGCCGGGGACTGAGCAGTTATTC
>NA|14|NA|TRBV7-8|TRBJ2-7
CASSPMGAPPEQYF
TGTGCCAGCAGCCCGATGGGGGCGCCGCCCGAGCAGTACTTC
>TRBD2|16|few|TRBV7-3|TRBJ2-2
CASSLTLAANTGELFF
TGTGCCAGCAGCTTAACACTAGCGGCGAACACCGGGGAGCTGTTTTTT
>TRBD2|14|many|TRBV7-6|TRBJ2-1
CASSLGTSKDEQFF
TGTGCCAGCAGCTTAGGGACTAGTAAGGATGAGCAGTTCTTC
>TRBD1|16|many|TRBV7-2|TRBJ2-7
CASSLDRDRSSYEQYF
TGTGCCAGCAGCTTAGACCGGGACAGGAGCTCCTACGAGCAGTACTTC
>TRBD1|18|NA|TRBV20-1|TRBJ1-2
CSSTTPPTGRRVNYGYTF
TGCAGTTCTACTACTCCGCCGACAGGGCGCCGGGTGAACTATGGCTACACCTTC
>NA|18|NA|TRBV28|TRBJ1-5
CASSLGFSGRGGNQPQHF
TGTGCCAGCAGTTTAGGGTTTAGCGGCAGGGGCGGCAATCAGCCCCAGCATTTT
>TRBD1|17|NA|TRBV9|TRBJ2-3
CASSVEGGGQGTDTQYF
TGTGCCAGCAGCGTAGAAGGAGGGGGACAGGGCACAGATACGCAGTATTTT
>NA|13|few|TRBV7-2|TRBJ2-1
CASSLKAGVEQFF
TGTGCCAGCAGCTTAAAGGCAGGGGTCGAGCAGTTCTTC
>TRBD1|14|few|TRBV10-2|TRBJ1-5
CATGGQISNQPQHF
TGCGCCACAGGGGGACAGATTAGCAATCAGCCCCAGCATTTT
>TRBD1|15|NA|TRBV2|TRBJ1-6
CASSSLTGANSPLHF
TGTGCCAGCAGCTCCTTGACAGGGGCTAATTCACCCCTCCACTTT
>NA|17|NA|TRBV6-1|TRBJ2-1
CASSEQTGGGSYNEQFF
TGTGCCAGCAGTGAACAAACAGGGGGGGGGTCCTACAATGAGCAGTTCTTC
>NA|13|NA|TRBV7-9|TRBJ2-1
CASLRGVNNEQFF
TGTGCCTCCCTTAGGGGGGTCAACAATGAGCAGTTCTTC
>NA|16|NA|TRBV18|TRBJ2-7
CASSPSNRVGSYEQYF
TGTGCCAGCTCACCTTCAAACAGGGTGGGCTCCTACGAGCAGTACTTC
>NA|15|NA|TRBV6-6|TRBJ1-1
CASSAKQGTNTEAFF
TGTGCCAGCAGCGCCAAACAGGGTACGAACACTGAAGCTTTCTTT
>TRBD1|19|NA|TRBV7-4|TRBJ2-5
CASSLGKDRGRWYQETQYF
TGTGCCAGCAGCTTAGGGAAGGACAGGGGACGATGGTACCAAGAGACCCAGTACTTC
>NA|16|NA|TRBV4-1|TRBJ1-1
CASSQVVFKTVPEAFF
TGCGCCAGCAGCCAAGTTGTTTTTAAAACAGTGCCTGAAGCTTTCTTT
>NA|14|few|TRBV6-1|TRBJ2-7
CASSESPITGEQYF
TGTGCCAGCAGTGAATCCCCCATCACAGGCGAGCAGTACTTC
>NA|14|many|TRBV2|TRBJ1-3
CASSPDSWGNTIYF
TGTGCCAGCAGTCCGGACAGCTGGGGAAACACCATATATTTT
>NA|19|few|TRBV7-6|TRBJ1-3
CASSLRAPDIGISGNTIYF
TGTGCCAGCAGCTTACGGGCCCCCGATATAGGGATCTCTGGAAACACCATATATTTT
>TRBD2|16|many|TRBV6-1|TRBJ2-3
CASSTTSGGAADTQYF
TGTGCCAGCAGTACCACTAGCGGGGGGGCAGCAGATACGCAGTATTTT
>TRBD2|13|NA|TRBV7-2|TRBJ2-5
CASRSTSGGTQNF
TGTGCCAGCAGGTCCACTAGCGGGGGGACCCAAAACTTC
>TRBD1|17|many|TRBV7-6|TRBJ1-4
CASSLGWQGATNEKLFF
TGTGCCAGCAGCTTAGGGTGGCAGGGGGCAACTAATGAAAAACTGTTTTTT
>NA|14|few|TRBV6-2/TRBV6-3|TRBJ1-2
CASRSTGGTYGYTF
TGTGCCAGCAGATCAACAGGAGGAACCTATGGCTACACCTTC
>TRBD1|16|NA|TRBV7-3|TRBJ2-5
CASSLIGQGAVETQYF
TGTGCCAGCAGCTTAATAGGCCAGGGGGCTGTAGAGACCCAGTACTTC
>NA|13|NA|TRBV5-1|TRBJ1-1
CASSLWGLTEAFF
TGCGCCAGCAGCTTGTGGGGGTTGACTGAAGCTTTCTTT
>TRBD1|15|few|TRBV27|TRBJ1-1
CASSPDRGTSTEAFF
TGTGCCAGCAGTCCGGACAGGGGAACGAGCACTGAAGCTTTCTTT
>TRBD1|15|few|TRBV20-1|TRBJ2-1
CSARAPGGPYNEQFF
TGCAGTGCTAGAGCGCCAGGGGGTCCCTACAATGAGCAGTTCTTC
>TRBD2|16|many|TRBV7-2|TRBJ2-3
CASRGPQRGGADTQYF
TGTGCCAGCAGGGGACCCCAGCGGGGGGGCGCAGATACGCAGTATTTT
>NA|14|few|TRBV29-1|TRBJ2-5
CSVEPKQGQETQYF
TGCAGCGTTGAACCGAAGCAGGGACAAGAGACCCAGTACTTC
>NA|13|NA|TRBV5-1|TRBJ2-5
CASSRWEAETQYF
TGCGCCAGCAGCCGATGGGAGGCGGAGACCCAGTACTTC
>NA|13|NA|TRBV6-6|TRBJ2-5
CASRAQGWETQYF
TGTGCCAGCAGGGCACAGGGTTGGGAGACCCAGTACTTC
>NA|14|NA|TRBV6-4|TRBJ2-3
CASSETWAADTQYF
TGTGCCAGCAGTGAAACCTGGGCGGCAGATACGCAGTATTTT
>NA|15|many|TRBV6-1|TRBJ1-4
CASSESLTTNEKLFF
TGTGCCAGCAGTGAATCTCTAACAACTAATGAAAAACTGTTTTTT
>TRBD1|14|few|TRBV5-5|TRBJ1-1
CASTDQGDYTEAFF
TGTGCCAGCACCGACCAGGGGGATTACACTGAAGCTTTCTTT
>NA|12|many|TRBV11-3|TRBJ2-1
CASSFAGGEQFF
TGTGCCAGCAGCTTCGCGGGTGGCGAGCAGTTCTTC
>TRBD2|14|many|TRBV7-6|TRBJ2-7
CASSSWTSGDEQYF
TGTGCCAGCAGCTCCTGGACTAGCGGGGACGAGCAGTACTTC
>NA|14|few|TRBV4-3|TRBJ1-2
CASSQGTSNYGYTF
TGCGCCAGCAGTCAAGGGACATCAAACTATGGCTACACCTTC
>NA|11|NA|TRBV20-1|TRBJ1-4
CSARGGEKLFF
TGCAGTGCTAGAGGTGGCGAAAAACTGTTTTTT
>TRBD1|17|NA|TRBV4-1|TRBJ1-2
CASSQRDRGGGGYGYTF
TGCGCCAGCAGCCAAAGGGACAGGGGAGGAGGAGGCTATGGCTACACCTTC
>NA|14|few|TRBV12-3/TRBV12-4|TRBJ2-7
CASSARQGRGEQYF
TGTGCCAGCAGTGCACGCCAGGGGCGGGGCGAGCAGTACTTC
>TRBD2|15|many|TRBV7-6|TRBJ2-7
CASSSLAGSSYEQYF
TGTGCCAGCAGCTCTCTAGCGGGGAGCTCCTACGAGCAGTACTTC
>NA|14|once|TRBV19|TRBJ1-5
CASSIASTNQPQHF
TGTGCCAGTAGTATAGCGAGTACCAATCAGCCCCAGCATTTT
>TRBD1|15|NA|TRBV12-3/TRBV12-4|TRBJ1-5
CASSLRQGGKQPQHF
TGTGCCAGCAGTTTGAGGCAGGGGGGAAAACAGCCCCAGCATTTT
>TRBD2|13|few|TRBV11-2|TRBJ2-1
CASKAGGSYEQFF
TGTGCCAGTAAAGCGGGGGGGTCATATGAGCAGTTCTTC
>NA|14|many|TRBV6-1|TRBJ2-7
CASSGDVHSDEQYF
TGTGCCAGCAGTGGAGACGTACATAGCGACGAGCAGTACTTC
>TRBD1|13|many|TRBV12-3/TRBV12-4|TRBJ1-2
CASSLRGTGAGTF
TGTGCCAGCAGTCTCCGCGGGACAGGGGCAGGGACCTTC
>NA|22|many|TRBV6-2/TRBV6-3|TRBJ2-2
CASSSARGRGTASGENTGELFF
TGTGCCAGCAGTTCGGCCAGGGGTAGGGGCACAGCGAGCGGAGAAAACACCGGGGAGCTGTTTTTT
>TRBD1|15|NA|TRBV19|TRBJ1-6
CASSTGDALNSPLHF
TGTGCCAGTAGCACAGGGGATGCATTAAATTCACCCCTCCACTTT
>TRBD2|17|many|TRBV7-2|TRBJ2-4
CASTPTGSGGAQHIQYF
TGTGCCAGCACCCCTACTGGTAGCGGGGGGGCCCAGCACATTCAGTACTTC
>NA|15|NA|TRBV7-2|TRBJ1-3
CASSPGTAVGNTIYF
TGTGCCAGCAGCCCCGGAACAGCGGTGGGAAACACCATATATTTT
>NA|14|many|TRBV12-3/TRBV12-4|TRBJ1-6
CASSLGARNSPLHF
TGTGCCAGCAGTTTAGGGGCCAGGAACTCACCCCTCCACTTT
>TRBD1|13|NA|TRBV7-2|TRBJ1-1
CASGRVGTEEDFF
TGTGCCAGCGGCCGGGTGGGGACAGAAGAAGATTTCTTT
>NA|14|NA|TRBV11-2|TRBJ2-1
CASSLDQGFNEQFF
TGTGCCAGCAGCTTAGATCAGGGTTTCAATGAGCAGTTCTTC
>NA|14|NA|TRBV6-9|TRBJ2-7
CASIRRGTAYEQYF
TGTGCCAGCATCCGGCGGGGGACAGCCTACGAGCAGTACTTC